The clone carrying this T cell receptor (beta chain) was counted once. Sequencing was performed with immunoSEQ multiplex PCR; in TCRdb, only in-frame clones are kept and a portion is missing. The sample lists some 160,000 clones, approximately 73% occurring once. V was pared by 3 bases and J by 8 bases, with 4 bases of the junction left unmatched. The CDR3 consists of 13 residues. The germline V gene encodes CDR1 SQVTM and CDR2 ANQGSEA. This entry belongs to a study of blood T cell repertoires in COVID-19. The sample taken for sequencing was peripheral blood. V usage is TRBV29-1 and J usage is TRBJ2-1, with 10 nucleotides matching TRBD2. The TCR sequence derives from a man between 60 and 70 years old with acute or convalescent COVID-19. Here the CDR3 reads CSVDPSGSYEQFF. CDR3 sequence (DNA): TGCAGCGTTGACCCTAGCGGGAGCTATGAGCAGTTCTTC.